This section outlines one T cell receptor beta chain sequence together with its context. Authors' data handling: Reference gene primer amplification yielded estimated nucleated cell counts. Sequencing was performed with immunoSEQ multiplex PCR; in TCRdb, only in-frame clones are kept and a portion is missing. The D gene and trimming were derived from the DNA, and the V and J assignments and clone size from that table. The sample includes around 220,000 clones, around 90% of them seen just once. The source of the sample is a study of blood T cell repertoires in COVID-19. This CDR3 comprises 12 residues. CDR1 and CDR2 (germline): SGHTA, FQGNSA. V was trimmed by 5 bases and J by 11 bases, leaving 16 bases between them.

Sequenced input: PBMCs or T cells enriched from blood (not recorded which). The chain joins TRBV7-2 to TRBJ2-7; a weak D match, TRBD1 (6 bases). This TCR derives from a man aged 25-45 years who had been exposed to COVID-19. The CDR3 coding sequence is TGTGCCAGCAGCCTAGACAGGACCCTTAAGTACTTC. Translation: CASSLDRTLKYF. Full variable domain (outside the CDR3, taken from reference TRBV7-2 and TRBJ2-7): GAGVSQSPSNKVTEKGKDVELRCDPISGHTALYWYRQSLGQGLEFLIYFQGNSAPDKSGLPSDRFSAERTGGSVSTLTIQRTQQEDSAVYLCASSLDRTLKYFGPGTRLTVT.